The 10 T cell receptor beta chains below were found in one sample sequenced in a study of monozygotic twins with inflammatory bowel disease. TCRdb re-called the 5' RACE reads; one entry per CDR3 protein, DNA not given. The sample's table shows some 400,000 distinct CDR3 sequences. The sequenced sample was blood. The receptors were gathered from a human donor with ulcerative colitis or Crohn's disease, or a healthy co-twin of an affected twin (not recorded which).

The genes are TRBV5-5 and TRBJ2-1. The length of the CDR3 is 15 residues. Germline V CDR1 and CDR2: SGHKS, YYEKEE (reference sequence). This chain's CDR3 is CASSLQLTRYNEQFF. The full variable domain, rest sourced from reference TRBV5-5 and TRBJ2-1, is DAGVTQSPTHLIKTRGQQVTLRCSPISGHKSVSWYQQVLGQGPQFIFQYYEKEERGRGNFPDRFSARQFPNYSSELNVNALLLGDSALYLCASSLQLTRYNEQFFGPGTRLTVL.

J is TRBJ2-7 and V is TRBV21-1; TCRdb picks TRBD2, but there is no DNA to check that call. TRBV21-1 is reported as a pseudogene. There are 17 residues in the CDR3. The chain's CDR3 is CASTWELAGVGSYEQYF.

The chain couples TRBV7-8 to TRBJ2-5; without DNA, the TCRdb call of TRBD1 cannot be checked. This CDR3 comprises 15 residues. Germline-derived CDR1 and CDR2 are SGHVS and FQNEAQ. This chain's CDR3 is CASTHSGGGQETQYF.

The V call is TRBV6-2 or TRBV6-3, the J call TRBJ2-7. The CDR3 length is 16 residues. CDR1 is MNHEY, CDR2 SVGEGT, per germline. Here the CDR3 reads CASSTRQAKPVYEQYF.

The CDR3 protein is CASSQALGEVTYEQYF. The genes are TRBV3-1 and TRBJ2-7. This CDR3 has 16 amino acids. The germline V gene has CDR1 LGHDT and CDR2 YNNKEL (reference sequence).

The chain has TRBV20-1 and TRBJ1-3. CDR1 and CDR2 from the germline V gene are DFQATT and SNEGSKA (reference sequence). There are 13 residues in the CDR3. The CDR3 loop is CSAKSHSGNTIYF.

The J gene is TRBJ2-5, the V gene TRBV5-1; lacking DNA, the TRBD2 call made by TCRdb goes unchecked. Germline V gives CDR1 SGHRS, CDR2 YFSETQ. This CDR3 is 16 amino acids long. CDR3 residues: CASTPTSGYYQETQYF. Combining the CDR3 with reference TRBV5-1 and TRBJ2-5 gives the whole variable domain KAGVTQTPRYLIKTRGQQVTLSCSPISGHRSVSWYQQTPGQGLQFLFEYFSETQRNKGNFPGRFSGRQFSNSRSEMNVSTLELGDSALYLCASTPTSGYYQETQYFGPGTRLLVL.

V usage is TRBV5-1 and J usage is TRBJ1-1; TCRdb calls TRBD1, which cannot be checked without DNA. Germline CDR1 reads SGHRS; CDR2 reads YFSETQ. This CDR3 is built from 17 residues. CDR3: CASSPGGTLGTNTEAFF.

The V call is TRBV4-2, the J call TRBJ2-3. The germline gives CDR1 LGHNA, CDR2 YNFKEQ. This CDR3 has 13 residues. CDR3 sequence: CASSQEMSDTQYF.

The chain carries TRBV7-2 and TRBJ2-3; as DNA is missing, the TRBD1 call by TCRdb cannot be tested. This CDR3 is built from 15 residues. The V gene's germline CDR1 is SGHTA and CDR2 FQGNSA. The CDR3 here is CASSPRQGWPDTQYF.